The entry below describes one TCR beta chain. Antigen specificity is unknown. TCRdb's copy holds only in-frame clones and misses some; the assay was immunoSEQ multiplex PCR. This sample has about 17,000 clones; 60% to 85% occur once, and the top ten carry roughly 1.8%. These data belong to a study of PD-1 blockade in classical Hodgkin lymphoma. Study-wide points: Reported baseline diversity: healthy donors highest, relapsed/refractory patients lowest.

Sample time point: cycle 4 day 1 (C4D1), after six to seven weeks of nivolumab. Autologous stem cell transplantation was followed by relapse in every patient, and brentuximab vedotin exposure varied. Magnetic negative selection purified CD4+ T cells from thawed PBMCs. Between the trimmed V and J ends, which lost 0 bases and 8 bases, there was a span of 14 bases. The CDR3 covers 16 residues. Looked up from germline, CDR1 is KGHSH and CDR2 is LQKENI. The V gene is TRBV18, the J gene TRBJ1-6; TRBD1 is a possible D gene (5 bases). The sample here was CD4+ T cells from blood, taken before the fourth cycle of nivolumab. The sequence was collected from a human donor with classical Hodgkin lymphoma. The CDR3 region has the DNA TGTGCCAGCTCACCACCGGGCTCAGGGAATTATTCACCCCTCCACTTT. Translated: CASSPPGSGNYSPLHF.